The clone carrying this T cell receptor beta chain was observed at least ten times. This sample's time point: sample taken at primary tumor resection. The sequenced material consisted of unsorted whole RNA from tumor, nontumor lung or frozen PBMC. This record comes from a study of spatial heterogeneity in lung cancer. Each TCR cDNA molecule bore a unique molecular identifier. TCRdb recomputed calls from the 5' RACE reads with MiXCR, one row per CDR3 protein. Of about 39,000 distinct CDR3 sequences detected, just over 3% appear once; the ten largest clones hold under 40%. CDR1 and CDR2 (germline): SNHLY, FYNNEI. With 3 bases clipped from V and 4 bases from J, the junction kept 7 bases outside the gene matches. The CDR3 contains 15 residues.

The sequence was collected from a male donor with early-stage non-small cell lung cancer. Sequencing was performed on normal lung tissue next to the tumor, taken at surgery. V and J are TRBV2 and TRBJ1-1, with 8 bases that match TRBD1. The CDR3 nucleotides read TGTGCCAGCAGTGATGTTAACAGGGGGAGCACTGAAGCTTTCTTT. It yields the protein CASSDVNRGSTEAFF.